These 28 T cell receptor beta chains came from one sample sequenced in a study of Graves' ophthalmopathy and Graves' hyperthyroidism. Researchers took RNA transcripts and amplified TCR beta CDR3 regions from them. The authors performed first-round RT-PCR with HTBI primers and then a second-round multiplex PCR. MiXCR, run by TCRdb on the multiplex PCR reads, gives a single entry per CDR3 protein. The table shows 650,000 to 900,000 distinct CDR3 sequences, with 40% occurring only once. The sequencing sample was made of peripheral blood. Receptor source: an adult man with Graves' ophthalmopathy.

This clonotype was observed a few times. CDR3 nucleotide sequence: TGTGCCAGCAGCTTAACGGCGAGTACGCAGTATTTT. Its translation is CASSLTASTQYF. The J gene is TRBJ2-3, the V gene TRBV7-9; unclear D gene. Trimming took 2 bases from V and 8 from J, leaving 8 bases between them. The germline CDR1 and CDR2 sequences are SEHNR and FQNEAQ (reference sequence). This CDR3 has 12 amino acids.

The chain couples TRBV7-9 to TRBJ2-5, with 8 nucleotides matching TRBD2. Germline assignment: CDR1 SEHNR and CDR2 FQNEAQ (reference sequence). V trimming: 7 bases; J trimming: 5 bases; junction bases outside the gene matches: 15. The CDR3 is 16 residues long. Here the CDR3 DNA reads TGTGCCAGCAAACCGGTCGGGGAGCGGGAGTCTGAGACCCAGTACTTC. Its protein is CASKPVGERESETQYF.

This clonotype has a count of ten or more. CDR3 coding DNA: TGTGCCACCAGCAGATTAGACAGGGCCCCCTACGAGCAGTACTTC. Amino acids: CATSRLDRAPYEQYF. The chain links TRBV15 to TRBJ2-7; TRBD1 matches 7 bases. V lost 2 bases and J lost 2; bases outside the gene matches: 6. CDR1 LNHNV and CDR2 YYDKDF come from the germline V gene (reference sequence). CDR3 length: 15 amino acids.

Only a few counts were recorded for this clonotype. The CDR3 reads CASSLRTRGSEDGYTF. CDR3 DNA sequence: TGTGCCAGCAGCTTGCGAACAAGGGGCAGCGAGGATGGCTACACCTTC. This sequence joins TRBV5-4 and TRBJ1-2; D is possibly TRBD1 (5 bases). Germline assignment: CDR1 SGHNT and CDR2 YYREEE (reference sequence). With 1 base removed from V and 6 bases from J, the gap between germline ends came to 19 bases. This CDR3 is built from 16 residues.

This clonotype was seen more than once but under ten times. CDR3 sequence reads: CATSDSTSGRYEQYF. The DNA of the CDR3 is TGTGCCACCAGTGATTCCACTAGCGGGAGATACGAGCAGTACTTC. J is TRBJ2-7 and V is TRBV24-1; the match to TRBD2 covers 11 bases. This CDR3 is 15 amino acids long. The junction had 3 bases not matched to a gene; V was cut back by 2 bases and J by 4 bases. CDR1 is KGHDR and CDR2 is SFDVKD in the germline V gene.

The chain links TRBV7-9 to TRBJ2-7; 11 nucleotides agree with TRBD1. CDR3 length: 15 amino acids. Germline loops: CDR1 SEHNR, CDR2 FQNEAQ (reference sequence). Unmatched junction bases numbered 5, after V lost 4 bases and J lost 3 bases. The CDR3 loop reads CASSYRTGGGYEQYF. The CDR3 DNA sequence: TGTGCCAGCAGCTATCGGACAGGGGGCGGCTACGAGCAGTACTTC.

For the CDR3, the DNA is TGCGCCAGCAGCCAAGCTTTTGTCCGGGCGGAGACCCAGTACTTC. Translating it yields CASSQAFVRAETQYF. V is TRBV4-1 and J is TRBJ2-5; D not certain. Trimming removed 1 base from V and 5 bases from J, with 14 bases in between. Germline V gene sequence: CDR1 MGHRA, CDR2 YSYEKL. The CDR3 has 15 amino acids.

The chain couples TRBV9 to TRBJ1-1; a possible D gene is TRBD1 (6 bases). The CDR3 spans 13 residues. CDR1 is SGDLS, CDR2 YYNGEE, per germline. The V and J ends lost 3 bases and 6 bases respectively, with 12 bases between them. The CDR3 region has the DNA TGTGCCAGCAGCGCACAGGGAGCCGCTGAAGCTTTCTTT. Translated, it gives CASSAQGAAEAFF.

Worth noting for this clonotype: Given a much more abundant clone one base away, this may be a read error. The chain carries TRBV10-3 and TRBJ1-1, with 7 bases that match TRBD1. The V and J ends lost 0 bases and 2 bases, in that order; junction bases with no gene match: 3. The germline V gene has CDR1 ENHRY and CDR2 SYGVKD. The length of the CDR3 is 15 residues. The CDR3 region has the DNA TGTGCCATCAGTGAGTCCGCAGGGGGAAACACTGAAGCTTTCTTT. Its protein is CAISESAGGNTEAFF.

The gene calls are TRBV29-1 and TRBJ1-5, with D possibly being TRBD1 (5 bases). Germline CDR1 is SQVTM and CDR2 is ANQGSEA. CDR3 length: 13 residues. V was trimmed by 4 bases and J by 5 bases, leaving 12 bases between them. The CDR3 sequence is CSVVSSRDQPQHF. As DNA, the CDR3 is TGCAGCGTTGTATCGTCCAGGGATCAGCCCCAGCATTTT.

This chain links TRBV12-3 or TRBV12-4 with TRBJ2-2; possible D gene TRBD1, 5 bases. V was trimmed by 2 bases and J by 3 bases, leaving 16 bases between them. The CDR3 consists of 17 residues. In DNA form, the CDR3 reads TGTGCCAGCAGTTTAAGGGCAGGGTGGGGCGACACCGGGGAGCTGTTTTTT. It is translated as CASSLRAGWGDTGELFF.

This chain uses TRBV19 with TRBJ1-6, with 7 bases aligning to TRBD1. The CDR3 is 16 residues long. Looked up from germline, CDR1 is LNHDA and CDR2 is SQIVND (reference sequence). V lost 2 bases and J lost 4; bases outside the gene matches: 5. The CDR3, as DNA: TGTGCCAGTAGTATACCGGGACAGTCATATAATTCACCCCTCCACTTT. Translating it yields CASSIPGQSYNSPLHF.

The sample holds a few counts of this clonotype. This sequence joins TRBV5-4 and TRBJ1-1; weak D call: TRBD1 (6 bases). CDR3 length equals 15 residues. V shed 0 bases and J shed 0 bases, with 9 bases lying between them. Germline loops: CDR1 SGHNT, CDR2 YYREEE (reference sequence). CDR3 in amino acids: CASSLARTVNTEAFF. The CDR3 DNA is TGTGCCAGCAGCTTGGCCCGGACAGTGAACACTGAAGCTTTCTTT.

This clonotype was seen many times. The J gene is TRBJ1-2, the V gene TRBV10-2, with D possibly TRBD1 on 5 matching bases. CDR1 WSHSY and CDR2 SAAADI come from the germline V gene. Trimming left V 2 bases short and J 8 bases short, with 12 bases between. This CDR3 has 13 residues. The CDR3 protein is CASSEAGRTGYTF. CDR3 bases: TGCGCCAGCAGTGAGGCGGGCAGGACAGGCTACACCTTC.

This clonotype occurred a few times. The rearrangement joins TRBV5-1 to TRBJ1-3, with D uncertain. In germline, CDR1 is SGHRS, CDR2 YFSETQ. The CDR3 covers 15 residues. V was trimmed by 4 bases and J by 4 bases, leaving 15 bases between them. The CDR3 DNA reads TGCGCCAGCAGCACACGAGTTGGGTCCGGAAACACCATATATTTT. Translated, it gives CASSTRVGSGNTIYF.

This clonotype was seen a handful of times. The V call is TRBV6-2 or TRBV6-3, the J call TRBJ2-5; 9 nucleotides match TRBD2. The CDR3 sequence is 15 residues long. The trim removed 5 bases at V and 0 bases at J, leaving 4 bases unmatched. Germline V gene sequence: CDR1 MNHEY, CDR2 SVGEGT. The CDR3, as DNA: TGTGCCAGCAGTGGGCTAGCGGGAAACCAAGAGACCCAGTACTTC. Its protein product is CASSGLAGNQETQYF.

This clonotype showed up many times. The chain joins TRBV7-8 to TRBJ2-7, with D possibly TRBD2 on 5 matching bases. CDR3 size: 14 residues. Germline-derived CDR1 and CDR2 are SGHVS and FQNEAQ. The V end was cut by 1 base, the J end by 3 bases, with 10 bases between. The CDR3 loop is CASSLVRRGYEQYF. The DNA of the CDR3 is TGTGCCAGCAGCTTAGTACGACGGGGCTACGAGCAGTACTTC.

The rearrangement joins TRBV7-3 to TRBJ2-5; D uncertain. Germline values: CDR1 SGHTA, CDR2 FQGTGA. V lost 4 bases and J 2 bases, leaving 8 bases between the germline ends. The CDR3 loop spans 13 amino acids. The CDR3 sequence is CASSYLPQETQYF. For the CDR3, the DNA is TGTGCCAGCAGCTACCTACCGCAAGAGACCCAGTACTTC.

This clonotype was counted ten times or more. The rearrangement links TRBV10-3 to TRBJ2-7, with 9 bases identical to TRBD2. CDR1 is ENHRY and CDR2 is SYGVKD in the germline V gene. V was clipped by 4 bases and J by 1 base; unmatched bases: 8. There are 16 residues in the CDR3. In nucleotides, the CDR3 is TGTGCCATCAGTGGGGGCAGGACTAGCGCGTCCTACGAGCAGTACTTC. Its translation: CAISGGRTSASYEQYF.

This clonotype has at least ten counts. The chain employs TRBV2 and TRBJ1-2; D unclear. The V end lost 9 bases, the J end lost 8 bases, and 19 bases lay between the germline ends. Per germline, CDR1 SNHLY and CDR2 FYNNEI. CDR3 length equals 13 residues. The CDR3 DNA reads TGTGCCAGTATCTTTGAGGAACTGCTCGGCTACACCTTC. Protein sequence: CASIFEELLGYTF.

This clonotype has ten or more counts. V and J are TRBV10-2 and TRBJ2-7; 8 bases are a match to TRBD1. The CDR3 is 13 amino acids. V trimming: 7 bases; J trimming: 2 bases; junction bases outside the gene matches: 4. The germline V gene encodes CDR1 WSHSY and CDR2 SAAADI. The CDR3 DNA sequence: TGCGCCAGCACGGACAGGGAAACCTACGAGCAGTACTTC. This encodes CASTDRETYEQYF.

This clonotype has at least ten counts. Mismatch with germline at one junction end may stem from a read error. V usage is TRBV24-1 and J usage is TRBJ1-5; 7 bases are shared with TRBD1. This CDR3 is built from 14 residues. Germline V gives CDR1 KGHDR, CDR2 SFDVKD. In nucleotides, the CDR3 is TGTGCCAGCAGTTCGGGACAGCGCAATCAGCCCCAGCATTTT. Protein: CASSSGQRNQPQHF.

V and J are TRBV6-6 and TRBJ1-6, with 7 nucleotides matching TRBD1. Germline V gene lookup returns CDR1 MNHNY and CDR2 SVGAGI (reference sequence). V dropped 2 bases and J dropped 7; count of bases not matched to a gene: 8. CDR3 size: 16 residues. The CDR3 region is CASSYPRQGLNSPLHF. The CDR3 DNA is TGTGCCAGCAGTTACCCCCGACAGGGTTTAAATTCACCCCTCCACTTT.

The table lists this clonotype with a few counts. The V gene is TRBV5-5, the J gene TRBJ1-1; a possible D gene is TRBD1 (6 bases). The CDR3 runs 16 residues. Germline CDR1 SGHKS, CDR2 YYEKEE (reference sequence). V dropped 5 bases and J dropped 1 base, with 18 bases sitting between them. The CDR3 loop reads CASSPLTGARNTEAFF. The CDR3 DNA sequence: TGTGCCAGCAGTCCATTAACGGGGGCCCGGAACACTGAAGCTTTCTTT.

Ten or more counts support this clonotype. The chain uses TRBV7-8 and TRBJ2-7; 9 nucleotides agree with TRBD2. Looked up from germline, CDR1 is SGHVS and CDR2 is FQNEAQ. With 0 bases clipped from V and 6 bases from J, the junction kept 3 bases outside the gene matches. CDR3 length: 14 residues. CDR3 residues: CASSLAGLATEQYF. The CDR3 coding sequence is TGTGCCAGCAGCTTAGCGGGACTAGCAACCGAGCAGTACTTC.

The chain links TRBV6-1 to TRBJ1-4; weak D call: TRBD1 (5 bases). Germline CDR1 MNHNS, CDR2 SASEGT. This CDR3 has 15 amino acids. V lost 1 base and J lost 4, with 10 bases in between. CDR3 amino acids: CASSEGQGSNEKLFF. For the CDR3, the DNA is TGTGCCAGCAGTGAAGGCCAGGGCAGTAATGAAAAACTGTTTTTT.

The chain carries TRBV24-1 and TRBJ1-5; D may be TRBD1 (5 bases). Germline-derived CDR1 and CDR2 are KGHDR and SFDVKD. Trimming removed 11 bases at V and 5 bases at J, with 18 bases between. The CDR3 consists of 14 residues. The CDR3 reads CASSQGGVDQPQHF. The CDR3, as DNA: TGTGCCAGCAGCCAAGGAGGGGTTGATCAGCCCCAGCATTTT.

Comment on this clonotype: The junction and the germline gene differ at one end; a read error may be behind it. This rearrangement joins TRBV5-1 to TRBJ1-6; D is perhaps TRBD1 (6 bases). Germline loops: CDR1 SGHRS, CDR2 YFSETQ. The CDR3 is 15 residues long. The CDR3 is CASSLRTVNNSPLHF. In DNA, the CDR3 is TGTGCCAGCAGCTTACGGACAGTTAATAATTCACCCCTCCACTTT.